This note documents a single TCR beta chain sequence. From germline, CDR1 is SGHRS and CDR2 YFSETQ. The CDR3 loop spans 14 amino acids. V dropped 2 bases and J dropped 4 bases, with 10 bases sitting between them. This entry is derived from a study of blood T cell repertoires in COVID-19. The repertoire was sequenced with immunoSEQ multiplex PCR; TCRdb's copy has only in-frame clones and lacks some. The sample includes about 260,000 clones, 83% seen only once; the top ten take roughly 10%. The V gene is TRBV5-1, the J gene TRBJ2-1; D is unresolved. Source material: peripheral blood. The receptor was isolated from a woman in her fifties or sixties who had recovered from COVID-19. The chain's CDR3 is CASSLYGGYNEQFF. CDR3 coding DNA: TGCGCCAGCAGCTTATACGGCGGATACAATGAGCAGTTCTTC.